This TCR beta chain was obtained from a study of blood T cell repertoires in COVID-19. CDR1 SGHTA and CDR2 FQGTGA come from the germline V gene. V was pared by 3 bases and J by 10 bases, with 10 bases between. The CDR3 sequence is 12 residues long. Only in-frame clones appear in the TCRdb table, and some are missing; sequencing was by immunoSEQ multiplex PCR. In the table there are more than 150,000 clones, more than 65% of which are singletons. V gene TRBV7-3 combines with J gene TRBJ2-1; D remains unclear. The receptor comes from a man between 45 and 60 years old who had recovered from COVID-19. The specimen was PBMCs or T cells enriched from blood (not recorded which). CDR3 nucleotides: TGTGCCAGCAGCTTGCCTAGATTAGAGCAGTTCTTC. This codes for CASSLPRLEQFF.